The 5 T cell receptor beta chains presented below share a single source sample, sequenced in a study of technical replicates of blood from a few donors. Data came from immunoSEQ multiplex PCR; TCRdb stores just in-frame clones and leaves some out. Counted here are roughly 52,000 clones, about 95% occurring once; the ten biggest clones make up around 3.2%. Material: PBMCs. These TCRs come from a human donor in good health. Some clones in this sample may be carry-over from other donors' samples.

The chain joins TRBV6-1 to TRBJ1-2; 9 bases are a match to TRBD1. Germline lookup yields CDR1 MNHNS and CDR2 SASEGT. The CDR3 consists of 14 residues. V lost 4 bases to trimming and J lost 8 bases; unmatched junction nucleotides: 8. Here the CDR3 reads CASSASGTGKGYTF. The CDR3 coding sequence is TGTGCCAGCAGTGCTTCCGGGACAGGGAAGGGCTACACCTTC.

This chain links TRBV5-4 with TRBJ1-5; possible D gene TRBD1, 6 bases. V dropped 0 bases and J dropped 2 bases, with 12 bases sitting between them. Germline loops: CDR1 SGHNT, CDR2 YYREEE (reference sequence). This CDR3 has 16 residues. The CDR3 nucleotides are TGTGCCAGCAGCTTGGATGGGACACAAGGCAATCAGCCCCAGCATTTT. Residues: CASSLDGTQGNQPQHF.

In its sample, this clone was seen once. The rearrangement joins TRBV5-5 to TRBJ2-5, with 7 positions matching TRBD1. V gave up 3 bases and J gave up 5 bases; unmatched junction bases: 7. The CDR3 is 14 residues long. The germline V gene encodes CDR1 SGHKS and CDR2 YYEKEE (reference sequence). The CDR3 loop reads CASSSMDRRETQYF. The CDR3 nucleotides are TGTGCCAGCAGCTCCATGGACAGGAGGGAGACCCAGTACTTC.

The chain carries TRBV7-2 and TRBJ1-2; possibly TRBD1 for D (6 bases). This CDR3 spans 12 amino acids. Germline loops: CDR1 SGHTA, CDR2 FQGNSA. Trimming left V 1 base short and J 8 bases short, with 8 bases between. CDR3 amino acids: CASSLVGGGYTF. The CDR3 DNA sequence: TGTGCCAGCAGCTTAGTAGGGGGAGGCTACACCTTC. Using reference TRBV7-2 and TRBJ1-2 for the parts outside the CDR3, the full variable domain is GAGVSQSPSNKVTEKGKDVELRCDPISGHTALYWYRQSLGQGLEFLIYFQGNSAPDKSGLPSDRFSAERTGGSVSTLTIQRTQQEDSAVYLCASSLVGGGYTFGSGTRLTVV.

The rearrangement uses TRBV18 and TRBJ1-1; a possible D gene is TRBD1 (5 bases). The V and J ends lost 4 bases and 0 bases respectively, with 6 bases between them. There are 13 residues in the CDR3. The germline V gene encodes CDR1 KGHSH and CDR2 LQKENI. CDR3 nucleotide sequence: TGTGCCAGCTCACAGACAGTGAACACTGAAGCTTTCTTT. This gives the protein CASSQTVNTEAFF.